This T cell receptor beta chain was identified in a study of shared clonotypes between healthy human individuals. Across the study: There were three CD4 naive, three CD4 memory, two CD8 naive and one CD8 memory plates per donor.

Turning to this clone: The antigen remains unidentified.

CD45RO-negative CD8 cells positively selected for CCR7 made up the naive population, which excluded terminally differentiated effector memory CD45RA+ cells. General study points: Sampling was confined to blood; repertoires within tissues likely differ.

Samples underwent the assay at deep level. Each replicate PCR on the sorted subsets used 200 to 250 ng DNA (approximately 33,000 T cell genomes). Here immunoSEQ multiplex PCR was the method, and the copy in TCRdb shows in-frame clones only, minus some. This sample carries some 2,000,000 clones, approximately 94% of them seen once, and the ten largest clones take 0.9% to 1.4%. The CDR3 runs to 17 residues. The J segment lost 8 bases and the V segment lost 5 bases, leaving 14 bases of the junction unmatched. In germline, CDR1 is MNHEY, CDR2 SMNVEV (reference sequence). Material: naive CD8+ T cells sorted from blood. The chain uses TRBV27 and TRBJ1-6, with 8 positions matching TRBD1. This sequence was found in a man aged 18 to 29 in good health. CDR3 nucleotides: TGTGCCAGCAGTCCATTGGATGGCAGGGGGCAGGATTCACCCCTCCACTTT. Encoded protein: CASSPLDGRGQDSPLHF.